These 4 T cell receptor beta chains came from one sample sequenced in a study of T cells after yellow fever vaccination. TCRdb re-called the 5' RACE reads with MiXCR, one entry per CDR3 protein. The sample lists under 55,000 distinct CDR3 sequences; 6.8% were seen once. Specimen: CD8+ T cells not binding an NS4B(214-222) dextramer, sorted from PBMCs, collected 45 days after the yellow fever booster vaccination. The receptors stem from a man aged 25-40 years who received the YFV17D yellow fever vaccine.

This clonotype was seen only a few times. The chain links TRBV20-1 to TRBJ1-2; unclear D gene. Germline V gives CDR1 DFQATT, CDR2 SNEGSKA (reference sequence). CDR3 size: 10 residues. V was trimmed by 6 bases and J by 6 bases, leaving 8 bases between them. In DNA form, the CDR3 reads TGCAGTGCCGCCGGGCATGGCTACACCTTC. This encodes CSAAGHGYTF.

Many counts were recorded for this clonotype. CDR3 nucleotide sequence: TGTGCCAGCAGTTCAGGACAGGACCCCTACGAGCAGTACTTC. Residues: CASSSGQDPYEQYF. The chain links TRBV12-3 or TRBV12-4 to TRBJ2-7; 7 nucleotides align to TRBD1. The CDR3 is made up of 14 amino acids. J gave up 2 bases and V 4 bases, and 5 bases lay outside the gene matches.

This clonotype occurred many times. CDR3 amino acids: CASNPGFTDTQYF. Here the CDR3 DNA reads TGTGCCAGCAACCCCGGATTCACAGATACGCAGTATTTT. The chain employs TRBV11-2 and TRBJ2-3; D not certain. Germline loops: CDR1 SGHAT, CDR2 FQNNGV. The ends were cut back, 7 bases at V and 2 bases at J, with 10 bases in the middle. The CDR3 extends over 13 amino acids. The entire variable domain, with the rest obtained from reference TRBV11-2 and TRBJ2-3, is as follows: EAGVAQSPRYKIIEKRQSVAFWCNPISGHATLYWYQQILGQGPKLLIQFQNNGVVDDSQLPKDRFSAERLKGVDSTLKIQPAKLEDSAVYLCASNPGFTDTQYFGPGTRLTVL.

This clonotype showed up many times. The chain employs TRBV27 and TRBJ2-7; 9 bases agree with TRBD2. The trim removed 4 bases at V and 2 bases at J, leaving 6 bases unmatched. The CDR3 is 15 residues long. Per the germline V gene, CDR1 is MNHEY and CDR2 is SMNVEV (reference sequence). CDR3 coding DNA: TGTGCCAGCAGTTCAGGGGTAGCGGGGGCCTACGAGCAGTACTTC. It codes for CASSSGVAGAYEQYF.